These 18 T cell receptor beta chains were sequenced from one sample in a study of blood T cell repertoires in COVID-19. Using immunoSEQ multiplex PCR, the repertoire was profiled, and TCRdb retains in-frame clones only, with some absent. Of 250,000 to 300,000 clones listed, around nine tenths are singletons. Sequencing used peripheral blood. These receptors were obtained from a woman aged 60 to 75 with acute or convalescent COVID-19.

This clone was seen only once. V gene TRBV7-2 combines with J gene TRBJ2-3; TRBD2 aligns across 8 bases. With V trimmed by 5 bases and J by 1 base, 2 bases remained unmatched. The CDR3 is 14 residues long. The V gene's germline CDR1 is SGHTA and CDR2 FQGNSA. The CDR3 DNA sequence: TGTGCCAGCAGCGGGACTAGGGGCACAGATACGCAGTATTTT. Its protein is CASSGTRGTDTQYF.

J is TRBJ2-2 and V is TRBV4-3; TRBD1 matches 8 bases. CDR1 is LGHNA, CDR2 YSLEER, per germline. CDR3 length equals 18 residues. Unmatched junction bases numbered 17, after V lost 4 bases and J lost 7 bases. The CDR3 sequence: CASSPRGTGGPEHGELFF. DNA for the CDR3: TGCGCCAGCAGCCCACGAGGGACAGGAGGGCCTGAGCACGGGGAGCTGTTTTTT.

This clone came up once. The CDR3 reads CASSIGGQGVHEQYF. The CDR3, as DNA: TGTGCCAGTAGTATTGGTGGACAGGGAGTACACGAGCAGTACTTC. The chain carries TRBV19 and TRBJ2-7, with 8 bases matching TRBD1. V lost 3 bases, J lost 5 bases, and 9 bases stayed unmatched. Per the germline V gene, CDR1 is LNHDA and CDR2 is SQIVND (reference sequence). The CDR3 has 15 amino acids.

V and J are TRBV25-1 and TRBJ2-2; 8 bases match TRBD1. The CDR3 contains 15 residues. Germline V gene data show CDR1 as MGHDK and CDR2 as SYGVNS. V shed 6 bases and J 0 bases; nucleotides not matched to a gene: 3. The CDR3 here is CASSADRANTGELFF. CDR3 in DNA: TGTGCCAGCAGCGCGGACAGGGCGAACACCGGGGAGCTGTTTTTT.

The V call is TRBV7-3, the J call TRBJ2-1; 12 bases fit TRBD2. Per germline, CDR1 SGHTA and CDR2 FQGTGA. With 1 base clipped from V and 9 bases from J, the junction kept 16 bases outside the gene matches. This CDR3 comprises 19 residues. CDR3 bases: TGTGCCAGCAGCTTAATGGGTGAGACTAGCGGGGGTAGATTCGGTGAGCAGTTCTTC. Residues: CASSLMGETSGGRFGEQFF.

This sequence joins TRBV6-2 or TRBV6-3 and TRBJ1-2, with D maybe TRBD1 (5 bases). Germline V lookup: CDR1 MNHEY, CDR2 SVGEGT. The CDR3 runs to 15 residues. The V gene lost 0 bases and the J gene lost 2 bases, with 10 bases spanning the gap. As DNA, the CDR3 is TGTGCCAGCAGTTACTCGGGCAGGGTGAACTATGGCTACACCTTC. It encodes CASSYSGRVNYGYTF.

The V call is TRBV5-4, the J call TRBJ2-3, with TRBD2 as a possible D gene (6 bases). With 2 bases removed from V and 4 bases from J, the gap between germline ends came to 11 bases. CDR1 and CDR2 from the germline V gene are SGHNT and YYREEE (reference sequence). There are 14 residues in the CDR3. The CDR3 DNA sequence: TGTGCCAGCAGCTTCATTAGCGGTGCAGATACGCAGTATTTT. It codes for CASSFISGADTQYF.

With respect to this clone: Other DNA sequences within the sample encode an identical CDR3. The chain is built from TRBV2 and TRBJ1-6; tentative D call: TRBD1 (6 bases). The CDR3 is 13 residues long. Per the germline V gene, CDR1 is SNHLY and CDR2 is FYNNEI. The V gene lost 6 bases and the J gene lost 4 bases, with 7 bases spanning the gap. The CDR3 protein is CASRGGYNSPLHF. CDR3 sequence (DNA): TGTGCCAGCAGAGGGGGTTATAATTCACCCCTCCACTTT.

The gene calls are TRBV11-2 and TRBJ2-5, with 11 bases fitting TRBD2. The V and J ends lost 5 bases and 5 bases, in that order; junction bases with no gene match: 7. Germline V lookup: CDR1 SGHAT, CDR2 FQNNGV. This CDR3 spans 15 amino acids. The CDR3 sequence is CASSVPLAGVETQYF. CDR3 DNA sequence: TGTGCCAGCAGCGTCCCACTAGCGGGGGTGGAGACCCAGTACTTC.

Comments on this clone: Likely a read error: the CDR3 ends without its conserved phenylalanine or tryptophan. The DNA is left out, because the CDR3 cannot be placed on it with certainty; the CDR3 is given as TCRdb lists it. The chain uses TRBV20-1 and TRBJ2-7; TRBD2 was called by the table and not checked on the DNA. In germline, CDR1 is DFQATT, CDR2 SNEGSKA (reference sequence). The CDR3 spans 11 residues, counting both ends. CDR3: CSARGGTSGRG.

This rearrangement joins TRBV6-5 to TRBJ1-4, with D perhaps TRBD1 (5 bases). Germline values: CDR1 MNHEY, CDR2 SVGAGI. V lost 6 bases and J lost 8, with 16 bases in between. The CDR3 sequence is 14 residues long. The CDR3 region has the DNA TGTGCCAGCAGCTTAACAGGTCTTGGCGAAAAACTGTTTTTT. Translated, it gives CASSLTGLGEKLFF.

This clone appeared a few times. The chain has TRBV6-2 or TRBV6-3 and TRBJ1-1; 7 bases align to TRBD1. Germline lookup yields CDR1 MNHEY and CDR2 SVGEGT. This CDR3 contains 14 residues. V dropped 5 bases and J dropped 2; count of bases not matched to a gene: 5. The CDR3 DNA is TGTGCCAGCAGTGACAGGGTGAGAAACACTGAAGCTTTCTTT. Its translation: CASSDRVRNTEAFF.

The genes are TRBV7-2 and TRBJ2-1; D may be TRBD1 (6 bases). Germline V gene lookup returns CDR1 SGHTA and CDR2 FQGNSA. V lost 3 bases, J lost 1 base, and 10 bases lay in between. The CDR3 has 15 amino acids. The CDR3 DNA is TGTGCCAGCAGCTTGACAGGCGATTCCTACAATGAGCAGTTCTTC. Encoded protein: CASSLTGDSYNEQFF.

The chain combines TRBV5-5 with TRBJ1-6, with D tentatively TRBD1 (6 bases). CDR3 length: 16 amino acids. Trimming pared 4 bases from V and 8 bases from J, leaving 19 bases between. From germline, CDR1 is SGHKS and CDR2 YYEKEE (reference sequence). CDR3 residues: CASSGGSGDGYSPLHF. Written as DNA, the CDR3 is TGTGCCAGCAGCGGCGGGTCAGGGGACGGTTATTCACCCCTCCACTTT.

The J gene is TRBJ1-3, the V gene TRBV4-2; D unresolved. Germline values: CDR1 LGHNA, CDR2 YNFKEQ. This CDR3 has 16 residues. V gave up 0 bases and J gave up 0 bases, with 9 bases separating them. CDR3 bases: TGTGCCAGCAGCCAAGAATGGAGCAGCTCTGGAAACACCATATATTTT. Its protein is CASSQEWSSSGNTIYF.

The chain carries TRBV7-7 and TRBJ2-3; 9 bases are shared with TRBD1. The CDR3 totals 15 residues. The V segment lost 4 bases and the J segment 3 bases; nucleotides outside the gene matches: 5. Germline CDR1 is SSHAT and CDR2 is FNYEAQ (reference sequence). CDR3 protein: CASSSGQGRTDTQYF. The CDR3 nucleotides are TGTGCCAGCAGCTCGGGACAGGGTCGGACAGATACGCAGTATTTT.

Notes on this clone: This same CDR3 is encoded by further DNA sequences in the sample. This rearrangement joins TRBV18 to TRBJ1-2, with 10 bases aligning to TRBD1. Germline-derived CDR1 and CDR2 are KGHSH and LQKENI. The junction had 4 bases not matched to a gene; V was cut back by 6 bases and J by 3 bases. The CDR3 extends over 14 amino acids. The CDR3 nucleotides read TGTGCCAGCTCCCCCGGACAGGGGGACTATGGCTACACCTTC. Translation gives CASSPGQGDYGYTF.

The gene calls are TRBV5-4 and TRBJ2-2, with D perhaps matching TRBD1 (5 bases). The germline CDR1 and CDR2 sequences are SGHNT and YYREEE (reference sequence). The CDR3 covers 15 residues. V was trimmed by 7 bases and J by 5 bases, leaving 18 bases between them. In DNA form, the CDR3 reads TGTGCCAGCGCTGAAGGGGCTGGGAATACCGGGGAGCTGTTTTTT. This translates into CASAEGAGNTGELFF.